The present TCR beta chain was sequenced within a study of blood T cell repertoires in COVID-19. Study-wide background: Italy, Spain and the United States were the sources of the convalescent and acute COVID-19 samples. PBMCs, B-cell-depleted T cells, or T cells provided the cDNA or gDNA that made up the material.

The CDR3 loop spans 16 amino acids. CDR1 and CDR2 from the germline V gene are SGHAT and FQNNGV. V lost 1 base and J lost 0; bases outside the gene matches: 4. How the authors handled the data: Researchers report that nucleated cell counts were estimated from reference gene primer amplification. Clones were read by immunoSEQ multiplex PCR, and TCRdb kept only the in-frame ones, dropping some. V and J calls and clone size come straight from that table; D and trimming were deduced from the DNA. Of about 120,000 clones in the sample, 85% were seen once. The receptor comes from an elderly man with active or convalescent COVID-19. The V gene is TRBV11-2, the J gene TRBJ2-7, with 9 bases that match TRBD2. Sequenced material: peripheral blood. The CDR3 sequence: CASSLALAGPSYEQYF. As DNA, the CDR3 is TGTGCCAGCAGCTTAGCCCTAGCGGGACCCTCCTACGAGCAGTACTTC.